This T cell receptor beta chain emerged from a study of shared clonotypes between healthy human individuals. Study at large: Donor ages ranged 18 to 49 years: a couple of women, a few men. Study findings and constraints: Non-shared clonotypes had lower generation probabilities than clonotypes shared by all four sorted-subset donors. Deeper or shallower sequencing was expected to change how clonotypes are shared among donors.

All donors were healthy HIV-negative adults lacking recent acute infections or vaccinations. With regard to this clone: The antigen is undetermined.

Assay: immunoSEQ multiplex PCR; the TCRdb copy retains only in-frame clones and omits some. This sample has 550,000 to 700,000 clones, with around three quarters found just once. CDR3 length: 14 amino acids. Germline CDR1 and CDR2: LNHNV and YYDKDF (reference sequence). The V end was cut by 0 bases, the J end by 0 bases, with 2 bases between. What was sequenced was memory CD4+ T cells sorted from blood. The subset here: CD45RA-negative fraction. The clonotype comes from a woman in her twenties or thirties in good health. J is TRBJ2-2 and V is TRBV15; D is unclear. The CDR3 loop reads CATSRDSNTGELFF. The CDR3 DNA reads TGTGCCACCAGCAGAGATTCGAACACCGGGGAGCTGTTTTTT.